The TCR beta chain under discussion was sequenced for a study of cytomegalovirus exposure and HLA in healthy donors. Points from the study as a whole: Later analysis indicated greater clonal expansion among HLA-associated TCR beta chains than among equally common other chains.

Trimming took off 6 bases at V and 5 bases at J, with 16 bases between the two ends. The CDR3 extends over 14 amino acids. Germline V gene data show CDR1 as MDHEN and CDR2 as SYDVKM. As concerns this clone: Its antigen is not identified.

PCR amplification relied on 60 Vbeta primers (plus 13 Jbeta primers). Here immunoSEQ multiplex PCR was the method, and the copy in TCRdb shows in-frame clones only, minus some. This sample carries almost 200,000 clones, around 85% of them seen once, and the ten largest clones take approximately 2.2%. Sequencing input: PBMCs. This receptor was obtained from a woman in her fifties or sixties in good health and CMV-seronegative. The V call is TRBV28, the J call TRBJ2-5, with D maybe TRBD2 (6 bases). The CDR3 coding sequence is TGTGCCAGCAGCTCTCGGACTATGTTGGAGACCCAGTACTTC. This gives the protein CASSSRTMLETQYF.